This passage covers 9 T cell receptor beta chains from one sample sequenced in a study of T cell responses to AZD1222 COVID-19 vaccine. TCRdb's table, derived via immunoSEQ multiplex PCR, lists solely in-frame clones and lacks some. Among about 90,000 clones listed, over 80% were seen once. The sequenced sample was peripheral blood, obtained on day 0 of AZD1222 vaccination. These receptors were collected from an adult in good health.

In DNA form, the CDR3 reads TGTGCCAGCTCACTGGGATCGGAAACAGATACGCAGTATTTT. It codes for CASSLGSETDTQYF. This chain uses TRBV18 with TRBJ2-3, with unresolved D. V lost 4 bases and J lost 3, with 11 bases in between. The CDR3 has 14 amino acids. Germline loops: CDR1 KGHSH, CDR2 LQKENI.

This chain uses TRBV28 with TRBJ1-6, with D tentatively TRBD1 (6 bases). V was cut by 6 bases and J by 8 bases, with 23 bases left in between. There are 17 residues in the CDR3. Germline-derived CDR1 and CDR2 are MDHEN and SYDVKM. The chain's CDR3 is CASSRRGGRGRYSPLHF. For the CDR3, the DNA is TGTGCCAGCAGCCGTCGGGGGGGCCGGGGGAGGTATTCACCCCTCCACTTT.

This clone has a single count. In DNA form, the CDR3 reads TGTGCCAGCAAAAGGGATGGGAACACTGAAGCTTTCTTT. It encodes CASKRDGNTEAFF. The chain couples TRBV2 to TRBJ1-1; D not resolved. CDR1 SNHLY and CDR2 FYNNEI come from the germline V gene. Trimming removed 7 bases from V and 1 base from J, with 10 bases in between. The CDR3 sequence is 13 residues long.

The CDR3 region is CASSFRRDRGTYEQYF. CDR3 DNA: TGTGCCAGCAGTTTTCGCCGGGACAGGGGAACCTACGAGCAGTACTTC. The chain is built from TRBV28 and TRBJ2-7, with 10 bases fitting TRBD1. The CDR3 runs to 16 residues. Germline V gene lookup returns CDR1 MDHEN and CDR2 SYDVKM. Trimming took 3 bases from V and 2 from J; bases not matched to a gene: 7.

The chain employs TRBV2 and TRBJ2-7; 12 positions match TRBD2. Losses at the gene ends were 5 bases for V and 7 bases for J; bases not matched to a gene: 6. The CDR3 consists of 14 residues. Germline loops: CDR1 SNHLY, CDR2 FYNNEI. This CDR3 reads CASSPTSGRGEQYF. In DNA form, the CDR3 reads TGTGCCAGCAGTCCGACTAGCGGGAGAGGTGAGCAGTACTTC.

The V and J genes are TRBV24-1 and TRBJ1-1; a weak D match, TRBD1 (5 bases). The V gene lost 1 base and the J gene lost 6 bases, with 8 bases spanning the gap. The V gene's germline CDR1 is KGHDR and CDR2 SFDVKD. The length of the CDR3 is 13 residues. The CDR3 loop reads CATSDFWGAEAFF. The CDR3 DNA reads TGTGCCACCAGTGATTTCTGGGGGGCTGAAGCTTTCTTT.

This CDR3 is CASSFLQGNYGYTF. The CDR3 DNA reads TGTGCCAGCAGCTTTCTACAGGGGAACTATGGCTACACCTTC. V and J are TRBV7-2 and TRBJ1-2, with 7 bases matching TRBD1. The CDR3 consists of 14 residues. The trim removed 3 bases at V and 2 bases at J, leaving 3 bases unmatched. From germline, CDR1 is SGHTA and CDR2 FQGNSA.

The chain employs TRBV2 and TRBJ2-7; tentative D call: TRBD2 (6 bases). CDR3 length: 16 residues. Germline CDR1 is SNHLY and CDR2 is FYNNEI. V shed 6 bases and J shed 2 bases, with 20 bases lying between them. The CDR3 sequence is CASSLPRERVAYEQYF. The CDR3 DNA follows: TGTGCCAGCAGCTTACCGAGGGAGCGGGTGGCCTACGAGCAGTACTTC.

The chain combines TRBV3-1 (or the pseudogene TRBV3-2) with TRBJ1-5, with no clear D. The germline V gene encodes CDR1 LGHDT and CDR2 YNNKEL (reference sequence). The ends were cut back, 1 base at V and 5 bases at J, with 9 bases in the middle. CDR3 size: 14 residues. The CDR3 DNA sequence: TGTGCCAGCAGCCAAGGGGGAGGCCATCAGCCCCAGCATTTT. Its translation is CASSQGGGHQPQHF.